This TCR beta chain was identified in a study of shared clonotypes between healthy human individuals (TCRdb year 2020). The study in broad terms: A couple of women and a few men aged 18 to 49 years were included in the cohort. To increase sequencing depth and limit assay-specific biases, different laboratories used diverse techniques to prepare libraries and sequence TCR repertoires. To estimate repertoire size and how much clonotype sharing occurs between individuals, the study deeply sequenced the blood TCR repertoires of five healthy adults. For each donor, CD4 naive and CD4 memory were each given three plates, CD8 naive was given two plates, and CD8 memory was given one plate. Each donor's leukapheresis produced roughly between roughly 0.94 and 9.5 billion PBMCs. Summary of the overall study and its limitations: Pairwise subsampling indicated that sequencing depth was expected to affect the degree of clonotype sharing among donors. Naive subsets generally had larger estimated clonotype richness than memory subsets. When a handful of donors were compared, the shared fraction of clonotypes was about 5% for naive CD4, over 3% for naive CD8, about 2.4% for memory CD4, and 0.4% for memory CD8. The small number of donors limited the genetic and exposure-history diversity represented. Clonotypes shared by all four sorted-subset donors showed higher generation probabilities than non-shared clonotypes. Even with the large sequencing depth, rarefaction of the sorted-subset datasets indicated that sequencing was incomplete. Sampling was restricted to blood, and TCR repertoires in tissues likely differ from the TCR repertoires found in blood.

Comments on this clone: The clone's antigen remains unknown. The record has no base qualities; no much larger clone is one base away.

The CDR3, cysteine through phenylalanine, is 16 amino acids long. The kept DNA is CDR3 alone, 48 bases in frame from the first base. Trimming removed 1 base from V and 8 bases from J, leaving 21 bases between the germline ends. The donors were healthy, HIV-negative adults who had no recently reported acute infections or vaccinations. Every donor was a Caucasian adult living in Nashville, Tennessee, USA. CD4+ T cells were enriched by magnetic negative selection; naive cells were then positively selected on CD45RA, and the negative fraction formed the memory subset. Blood was obtained by leukapheresis, after which PBMCs were separated by Ficoll-Histopaque density gradient centrifugation and cryopreserved in liquid nitrogen vapor phase. Analytical flow cytometry was used to check the purity and quantity of every magnetically sorted T cell population. Each sorted fraction had its genomic DNA isolated and then quantified by UV absorbance on a Nanodrop 2000c.

TCR CDR3 regions were amplified from genomic DNA by multiplex PCR using the deep immunoSEQ assay. Extracted genomic DNA from each cell subset was spread evenly across all wells of several immunoSEQ 96-well plates, with each plate serving as a replicate. For sorted subsets, roughly 200 ng genomic DNA, equal to 30,000 or so T cell genomes, was loaded into each replicate PCR. The purified libraries were quantified using a Qubit 3.0 fluorometer, sized with a Bioanalyzer 2100, and then quantified again using the KAPA Library Quantification kit. A separate single-read 150-cycle Illumina NextSeq 550 flow cell was used to sequence each immunoSEQ 96-well plate. On the study's bioinformatics: Because the immunoSEQ output included only junctional sequences and no quality scores, the filtering could not be the same as the filtering used for full-length reads. Sequences were annotated with PyIR, a Python wrapper for IgBLAST v1.9, and V/J genes and CDR3 were assigned using IMGT germline references. Reads were removed for weak V/J assignments (E-value above 1e-6), missing CDR3, stop codons, out-of-frame junctions, or ambiguous translated residues. A V3J clonotype was defined by an identical inferred V gene, J gene, and CDR3 amino acid sequence. Percentage overlap between repertoires was calculated by dividing the number of shared unique clonotypes by the size of the smaller repertoire. RTK rarefaction, the Chao1 estimator, and Recon v2.1 estimates of unobserved clonotypes were used to assess repertoire richness. For all TCRbeta clonotypes obtained by the gDNA method from four donors, generation probabilities were computed with OLGA. TCRdb carries this immuneACCESS record with in-frame sequences only. Its versions omit some clonotypes, under half of them owing to an unresolved V gene in the studies checked, with the rest unexplained. For V, J and clone size, that table is used; D and trimming come from the DNA. The sample profile shows 2 million to 3 million clones; more than 85% of them were found once. About 0.38% of the sample is in the top ten clones.

Sequencing was done on a sample of naive CD4+ T cells from PBMCs. Interpreted using the paper, the cell subset or site label stands for: CD45RA+ positively selected. Here the chain combines TRBV5-3 and TRBJ1-2; TRBD1 could be the D gene, as 6 bases match. TRBV5-3 carries the ORF label, with uncertain function. This clonotype was sampled from a man younger than 30 in good health. Some clones in this sample may be carry-over from other donors' samples. The DNA sequence follows: TGTGCCAGAAGCTTGAAGGGGGATCGCTATTCCTGCGGCTACACCTTC. Its product reads: CARSLKGDRYSCGYTF.